The T cell receptor beta chain described here comes from a study of cytomegalovirus exposure and HLA in healthy donors. Note on this clone: Its antigen is unknown.

The study's findings and limits: It was confirmed in vitro that a few of the CMV-associated chains were specific for CMV antigens. Later work associated fewer than 20,000 TCR beta sequences with HLA alleles at 0.05 false discovery rate. Sequencing depth across donors, presence/absence analyses assumed, was roughly uniform.

In germline, CDR1 is GTSNPN, CDR2 SVGIG (reference sequence). The germline V and J ends were trimmed by 1 base and 14 bases, with 14 bases remaining between them. The CDR3 runs to 11 residues. The PCR employed 60 Vbeta primers together with 13 Jbeta primers. Only in-frame clones appear in the TCRdb table, and some are missing; sequencing was by immunoSEQ multiplex PCR. The profile shows around 130,000 clones, about 80% of them singletons. The chain couples TRBV30 to TRBJ1-2; perhaps TRBD1 as D (5 bases). The clonotype comes from a woman between 50 and 59 years old in good health and CMV-seronegative. The source material was PBMCs. The CDR3 protein is CAWSDVQKGTF. The DNA of the CDR3 is TGTGCCTGGAGTGACGTTCAAAAGGGGACCTTC.